What follows describes a single TCR beta chain. Its antigen is not known. These data originate in a study of T cells in Graves' hyperthyroidism and ophthalmopathy. General study points: Appearing also in blood were most of the thyroid clonotypes expanded above 0.001.

Stable disease denoted Graves' hyperthyroidism without ophthalmopathy progression within 18 months. Hyperthyroidism had been newly diagnosed in patients aged 18 to 65, and its duration was under 2 months. Trimming at V came to 6 bases and at J to 9 bases, leaving 11 bases not matched to a gene. This CDR3 region has 14 residues. CDR1 and CDR2 from the germline V gene are DFQATT and SNEGSKA (reference sequence). Researchers took RNA transcripts and amplified the TCR beta CDR3 regions from them. TCR CDR3 regions were first amplified by RT-PCR with HTBI primers. A single record per CDR3 protein comes from TCRdb applying MiXCR to the multiplex PCR reads. This sample has more than 500,000 distinct CDR3 sequences, with roughly 15% found just once.

The V gene is TRBV20-1, the J gene TRBJ2-1; 10 positions agree with TRBD2. The sequenced sample was blood. The receptor's source is a woman aged 40 to 50 with Graves' hyperthyroidism. The CDR3 nucleotides read TGCAGTGCCTCCCCTAGCGGGAGCCCGGGTGAGCAGTTCTTC. It encodes CSASPSGSPGEQFF.